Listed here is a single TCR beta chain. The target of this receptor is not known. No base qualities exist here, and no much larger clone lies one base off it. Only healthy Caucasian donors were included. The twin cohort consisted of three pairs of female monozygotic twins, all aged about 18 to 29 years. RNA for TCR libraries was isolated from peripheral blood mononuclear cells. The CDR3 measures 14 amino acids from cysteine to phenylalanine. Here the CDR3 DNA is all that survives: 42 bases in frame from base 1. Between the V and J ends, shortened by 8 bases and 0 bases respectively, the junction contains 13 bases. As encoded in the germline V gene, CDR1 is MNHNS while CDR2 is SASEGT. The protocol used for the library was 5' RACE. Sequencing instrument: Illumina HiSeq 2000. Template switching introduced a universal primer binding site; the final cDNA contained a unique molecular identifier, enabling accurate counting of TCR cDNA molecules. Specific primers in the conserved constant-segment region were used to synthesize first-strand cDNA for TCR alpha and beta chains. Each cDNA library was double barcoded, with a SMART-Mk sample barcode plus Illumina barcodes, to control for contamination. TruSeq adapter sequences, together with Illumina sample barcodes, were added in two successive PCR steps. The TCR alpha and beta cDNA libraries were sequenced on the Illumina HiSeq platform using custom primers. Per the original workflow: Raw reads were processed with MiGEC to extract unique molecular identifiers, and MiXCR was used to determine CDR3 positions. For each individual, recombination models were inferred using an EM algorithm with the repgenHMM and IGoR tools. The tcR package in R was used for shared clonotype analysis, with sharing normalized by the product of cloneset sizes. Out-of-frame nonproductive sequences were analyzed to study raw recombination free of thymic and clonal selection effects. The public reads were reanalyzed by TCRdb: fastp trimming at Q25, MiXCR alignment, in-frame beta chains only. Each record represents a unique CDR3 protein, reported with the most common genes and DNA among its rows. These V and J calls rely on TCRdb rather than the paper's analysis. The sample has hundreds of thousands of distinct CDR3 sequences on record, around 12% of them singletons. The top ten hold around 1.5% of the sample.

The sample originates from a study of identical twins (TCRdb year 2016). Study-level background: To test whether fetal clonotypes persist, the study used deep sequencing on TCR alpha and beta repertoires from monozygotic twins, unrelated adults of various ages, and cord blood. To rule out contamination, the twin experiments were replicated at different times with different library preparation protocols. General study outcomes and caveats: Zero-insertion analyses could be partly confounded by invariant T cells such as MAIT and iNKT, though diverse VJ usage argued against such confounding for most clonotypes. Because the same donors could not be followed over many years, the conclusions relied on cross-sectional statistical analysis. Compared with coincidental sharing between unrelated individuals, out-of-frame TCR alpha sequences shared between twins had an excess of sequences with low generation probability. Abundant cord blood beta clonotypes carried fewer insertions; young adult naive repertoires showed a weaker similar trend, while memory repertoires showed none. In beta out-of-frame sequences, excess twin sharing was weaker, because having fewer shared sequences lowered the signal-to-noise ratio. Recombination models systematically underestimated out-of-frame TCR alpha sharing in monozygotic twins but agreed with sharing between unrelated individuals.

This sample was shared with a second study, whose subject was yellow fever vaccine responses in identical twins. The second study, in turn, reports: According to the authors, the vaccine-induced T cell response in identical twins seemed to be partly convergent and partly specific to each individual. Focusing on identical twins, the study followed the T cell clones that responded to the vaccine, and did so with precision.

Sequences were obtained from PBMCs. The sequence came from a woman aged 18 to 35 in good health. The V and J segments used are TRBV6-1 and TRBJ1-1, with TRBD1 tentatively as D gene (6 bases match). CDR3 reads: CASRRQVMNTEAFF. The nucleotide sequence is TGTGCCAGCCGAAGACAGGTCATGAACACTGAAGCTTTCTTT.